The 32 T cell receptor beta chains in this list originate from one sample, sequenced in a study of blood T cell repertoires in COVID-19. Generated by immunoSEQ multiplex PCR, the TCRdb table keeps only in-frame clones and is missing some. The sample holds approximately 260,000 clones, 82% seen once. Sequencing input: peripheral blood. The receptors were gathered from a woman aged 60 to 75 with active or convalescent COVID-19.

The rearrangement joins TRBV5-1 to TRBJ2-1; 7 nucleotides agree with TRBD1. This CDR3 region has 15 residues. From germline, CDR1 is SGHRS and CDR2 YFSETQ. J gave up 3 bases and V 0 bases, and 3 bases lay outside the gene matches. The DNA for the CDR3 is TGCGCCAGCAGCTTGGCGCAGGGGGTCTACAATGAGCAGTTCTTC. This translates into CASSLAQGVYNEQFF.

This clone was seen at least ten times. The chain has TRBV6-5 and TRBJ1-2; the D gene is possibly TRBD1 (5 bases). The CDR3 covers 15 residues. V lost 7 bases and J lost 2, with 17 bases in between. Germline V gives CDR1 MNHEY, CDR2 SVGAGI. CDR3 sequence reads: CASKTSLRGNYGYTF. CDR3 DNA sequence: TGTGCCAGCAAAACCTCCTTAAGGGGCAACTATGGCTACACCTTC.

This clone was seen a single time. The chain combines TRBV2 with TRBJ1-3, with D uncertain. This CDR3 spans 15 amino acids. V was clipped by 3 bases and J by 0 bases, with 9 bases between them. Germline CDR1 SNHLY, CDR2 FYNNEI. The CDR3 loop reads CASSDIRSSGNTIYF. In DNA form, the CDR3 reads TGTGCCAGCAGTGATATCCGGAGCTCTGGAAACACCATATATTTT.

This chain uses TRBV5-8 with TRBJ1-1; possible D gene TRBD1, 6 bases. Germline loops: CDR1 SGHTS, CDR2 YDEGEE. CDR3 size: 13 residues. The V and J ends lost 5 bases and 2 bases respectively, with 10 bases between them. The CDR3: CASRTQGNTEAFF. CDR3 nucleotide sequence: TGTGCCAGCAGAACACAGGGAAACACTGAAGCTTTCTTT.

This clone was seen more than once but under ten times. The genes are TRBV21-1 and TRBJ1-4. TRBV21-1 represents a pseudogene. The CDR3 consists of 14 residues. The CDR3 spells CASSKKRVNEKLFF. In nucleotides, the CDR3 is TGTGCCAGCAGCAAAAAGAGGGTTAATGAAAAACTGTTTTTT.

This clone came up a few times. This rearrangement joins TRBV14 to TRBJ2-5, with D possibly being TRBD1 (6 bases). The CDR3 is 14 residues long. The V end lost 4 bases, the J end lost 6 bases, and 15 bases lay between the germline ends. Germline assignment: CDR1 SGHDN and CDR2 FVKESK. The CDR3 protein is CASSPTMRGKTQYF. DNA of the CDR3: TGTGCCAGCAGCCCAACAATGAGGGGGAAGACCCAGTACTTC.

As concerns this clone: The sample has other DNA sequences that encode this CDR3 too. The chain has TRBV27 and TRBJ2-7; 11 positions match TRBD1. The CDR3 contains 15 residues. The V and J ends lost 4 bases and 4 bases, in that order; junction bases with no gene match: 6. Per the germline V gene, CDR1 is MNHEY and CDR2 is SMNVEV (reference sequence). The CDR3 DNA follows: TGTGCCAGCAGTTCGACCGGGACAGGGGGATACGAGCAGTACTTC. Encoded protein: CASSSTGTGGYEQYF.

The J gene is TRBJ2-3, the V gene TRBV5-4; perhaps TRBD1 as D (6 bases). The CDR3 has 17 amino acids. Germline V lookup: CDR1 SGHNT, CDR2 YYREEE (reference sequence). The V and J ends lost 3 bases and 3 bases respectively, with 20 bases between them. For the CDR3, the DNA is TGTGCCAGCAGCTCACCTTCTACAGGGAGAGGGACAGATACGCAGTATTTT. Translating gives CASSSPSTGRGTDTQYF.

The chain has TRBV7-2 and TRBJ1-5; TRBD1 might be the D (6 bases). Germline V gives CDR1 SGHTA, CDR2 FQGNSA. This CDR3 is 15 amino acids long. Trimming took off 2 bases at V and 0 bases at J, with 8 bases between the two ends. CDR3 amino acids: CASSLWTDSNQPQHF. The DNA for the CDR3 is TGTGCCAGCAGCTTATGGACAGATAGCAATCAGCCCCAGCATTTT.

CDR3: CAWSVGTSGGDTQYF. The CDR3 DNA reads as TGTGCCTGGAGTGTAGGGACTAGCGGGGGTGATACGCAGTATTTT. The chain carries TRBV30 and TRBJ2-3; TRBD2 matches 14 bases. Trimming took 0 bases from V and 6 from J; bases not matched to a gene: 2. From germline, CDR1 is GTSNPN and CDR2 SVGIG (reference sequence). The CDR3 sequence is 15 residues long.

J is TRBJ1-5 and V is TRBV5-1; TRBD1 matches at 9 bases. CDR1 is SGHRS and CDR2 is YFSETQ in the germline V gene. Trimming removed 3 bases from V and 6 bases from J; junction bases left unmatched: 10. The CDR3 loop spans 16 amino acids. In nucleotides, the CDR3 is TGCGCCAGCAGCTCTGGGACAGGGAGCGGTGGTCAGCCCCAGCATTTT. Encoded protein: CASSSGTGSGGQPQHF.

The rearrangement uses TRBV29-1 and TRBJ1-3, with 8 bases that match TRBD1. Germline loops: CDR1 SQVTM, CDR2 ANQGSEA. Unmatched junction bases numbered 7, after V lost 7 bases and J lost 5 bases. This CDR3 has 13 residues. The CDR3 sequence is CSAGTGRRNTIYF. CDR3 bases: TGCAGCGCCGGGACAGGCCGACGAAACACCATATATTTT.

CDR3 protein: CASSVVGSGGAGETQYF. The DNA for the CDR3 is TGTGCCAGCAGCGTTGTGGGTAGCGGGGGGGCCGGAGAGACCCAGTACTTC. The V and J genes are TRBV9 and TRBJ2-5; 11 nucleotides align to TRBD2. Trimming removed 2 bases from V and 4 bases from J; junction bases left unmatched: 10. Germline V CDR1 and CDR2: SGDLS, YYNGEE. This CDR3 is built from 17 residues.

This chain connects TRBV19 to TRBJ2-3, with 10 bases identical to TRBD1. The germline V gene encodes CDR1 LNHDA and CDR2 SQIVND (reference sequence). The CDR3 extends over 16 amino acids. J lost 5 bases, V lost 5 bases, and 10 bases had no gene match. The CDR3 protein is CASSDTGTGAGDTQYF. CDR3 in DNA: TGTGCCAGTAGTGATACCGGGACAGGGGCGGGAGATACGCAGTATTTT.

CDR3 protein: CASGLGAGYGYTF. The CDR3 DNA reads as TGTGCTAGTGGTTTGGGGGCAGGCTATGGCTACACCTTC. The V gene is TRBV12-5, the J gene TRBJ1-2; no reliable D call. The V end was cut by 1 base, the J end by 4 bases, with 7 bases between. Germline values: CDR1 LGHNT, CDR2 FRNRAP. The CDR3 sequence is 13 residues long. The whole variable domain, remainder taken from reference TRBV12-5 and TRBJ1-2, is DARVTQTPRHKVTEMGQEVTMRCQPILGHNTVFWYRQTMMQGLELLAYFRNRAPLDDSGMPKDRFSAEMPDATLATLKIQPSEPRDSAVYFCASGLGAGYGYTFGSGTRLTVV.

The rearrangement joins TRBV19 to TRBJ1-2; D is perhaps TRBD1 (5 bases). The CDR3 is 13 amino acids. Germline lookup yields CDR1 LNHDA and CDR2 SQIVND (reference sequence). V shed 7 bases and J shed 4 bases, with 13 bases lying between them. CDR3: CASTPDSLYGYTF. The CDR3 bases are TGTGCCAGTACCCCAGACAGCCTCTATGGCTACACCTTC.

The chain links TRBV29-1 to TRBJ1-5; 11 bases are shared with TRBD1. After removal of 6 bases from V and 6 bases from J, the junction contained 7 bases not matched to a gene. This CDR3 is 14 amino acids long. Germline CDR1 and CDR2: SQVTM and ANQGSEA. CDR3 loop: CSVSGTGGSQPQHF. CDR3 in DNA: TGCAGCGTCTCCGGGACAGGGGGGAGTCAGCCCCAGCATTTT.

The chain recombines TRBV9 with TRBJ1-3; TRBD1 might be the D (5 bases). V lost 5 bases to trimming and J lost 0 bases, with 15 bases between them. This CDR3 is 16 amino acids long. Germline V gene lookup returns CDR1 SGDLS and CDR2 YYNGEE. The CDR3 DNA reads TGTGCCAGCAGTGAAACAGGACGCCGCTCTGGAAACACCATATATTTT. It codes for CASSETGRRSGNTIYF.

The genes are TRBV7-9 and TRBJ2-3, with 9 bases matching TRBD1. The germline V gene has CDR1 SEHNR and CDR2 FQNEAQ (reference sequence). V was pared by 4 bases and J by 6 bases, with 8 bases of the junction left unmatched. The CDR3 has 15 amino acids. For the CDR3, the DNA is TGTGCCAGCAGCTCCTCCGGGACAGGGTGGGATACGCAGTATTTT. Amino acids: CASSSSGTGWDTQYF.

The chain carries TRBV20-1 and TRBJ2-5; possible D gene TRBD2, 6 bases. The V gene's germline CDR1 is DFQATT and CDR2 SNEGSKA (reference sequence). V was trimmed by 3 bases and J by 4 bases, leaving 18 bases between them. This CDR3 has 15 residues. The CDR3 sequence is CSASPPDGGRETQYF. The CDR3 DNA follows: TGCAGTGCTAGTCCGCCGGACGGGGGTCGAGAGACCCAGTACTTC.

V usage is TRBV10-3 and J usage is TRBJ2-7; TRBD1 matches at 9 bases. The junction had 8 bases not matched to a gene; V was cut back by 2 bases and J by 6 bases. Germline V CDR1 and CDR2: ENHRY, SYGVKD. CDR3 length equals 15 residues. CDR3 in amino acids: CAISETDRGRGEQYF. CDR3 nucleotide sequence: TGTGCCATCAGTGAGACGGACAGGGGTCGAGGCGAGCAGTACTTC.

Written as DNA, the CDR3 is TGTGCCAGCTCACCATCCACTGGGCTGCCAAACACCATATATTTT. It specifies CASSPSTGLPNTIYF. This chain uses TRBV18 with TRBJ1-3; D gene uncertain. The CDR3 length is 15 residues. The germline V gene encodes CDR1 KGHSH and CDR2 LQKENI. Deletions cut 2 bases from V and 6 bases from J, with 14 bases between.

CDR3 in DNA: TGTGCCAGTAGTAAAACAGGGGGCCCACTTTATAGCAATCAGCCCCAGCATTTT. Its translation: CASSKTGGPLYSNQPQHF. The chain carries TRBV19 and TRBJ1-5, with TRBD1 matching over 9 bases. V lost 4 bases, J lost 0 bases, and 10 bases stayed unmatched. CDR1 is LNHDA, CDR2 SQIVND, per germline (reference sequence). The CDR3 is 18 amino acids.

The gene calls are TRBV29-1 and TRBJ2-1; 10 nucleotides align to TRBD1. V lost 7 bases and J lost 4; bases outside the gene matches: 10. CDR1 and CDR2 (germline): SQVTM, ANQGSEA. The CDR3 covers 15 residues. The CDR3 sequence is CSAMVGDRGYNEQFF. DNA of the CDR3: TGCAGCGCAATGGTGGGGGACAGGGGTTACAATGAGCAGTTCTTC.

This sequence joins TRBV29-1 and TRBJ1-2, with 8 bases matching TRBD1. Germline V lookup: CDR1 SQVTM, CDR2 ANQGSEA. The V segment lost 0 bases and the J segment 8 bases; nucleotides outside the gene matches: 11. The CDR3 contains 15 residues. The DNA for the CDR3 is TGCAGCGTTGAAGATCGTCGGGACAGGACTCGCGGCTACACCTTC. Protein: CSVEDRRDRTRGYTF.

The CDR3 DNA sequence: TGTGCCAGCAATTCTCAGGGACTCAGCACAGATACGCAGTATTTT. Translation gives CASNSQGLSTDTQYF. V and J are TRBV2 and TRBJ2-3, with a tentative D call TRBD2 (6 bases). V dropped 7 bases and J dropped 0 bases, with 14 bases sitting between them. CDR1 is SNHLY and CDR2 is FYNNEI in the germline V gene. The CDR3 contains 15 residues.

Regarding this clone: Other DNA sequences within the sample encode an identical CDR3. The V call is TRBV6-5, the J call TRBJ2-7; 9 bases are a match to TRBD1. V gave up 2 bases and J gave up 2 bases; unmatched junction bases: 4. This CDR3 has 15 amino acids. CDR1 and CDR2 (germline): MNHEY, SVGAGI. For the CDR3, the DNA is TGTGCCAGCAGTTACGACAGGGGGGGTCCCTACGAGCAGTACTTC. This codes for CASSYDRGGPYEQYF.

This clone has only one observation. As DNA, the CDR3 is TGTGCCAGCACCCCTCGAGCGGGGGGAAGCACAGATACGCAGTATTTT. It specifies CASTPRAGGSTDTQYF. The J gene is TRBJ2-3, the V gene TRBV7-3, with TRBD2 matching 9 bases. Germline loops: CDR1 SGHTA, CDR2 FQGTGA. J was trimmed by 0 bases and V by 7 bases; bases with no gene match: 8. CDR3 length equals 16 residues. Combining the CDR3 with reference TRBV7-3 and TRBJ2-3 gives the whole variable domain GAGVSQTPSNKVTEKGKYVELRCDPISGHTALYWYRQSLGQGPEFLIYFQGTGAADDSGLPNDRFFAVRPEGSVSTLKIQRTERGDSAVYLCASTPRAGGSTDTQYFGPGTRLTVL.

DNA of the CDR3: TGTGCCAGCATGCGGGACGGTGATCAGCCCCAGCATTTT. This encodes CASMRDGDQPQHF. The chain uses TRBV2 and TRBJ1-5; perhaps TRBD1 as D (5 bases). CDR3 length equals 13 residues. Germline CDR1 SNHLY, CDR2 FYNNEI. The V gene lost 7 bases and the J gene lost 5 bases, with 12 bases spanning the gap.

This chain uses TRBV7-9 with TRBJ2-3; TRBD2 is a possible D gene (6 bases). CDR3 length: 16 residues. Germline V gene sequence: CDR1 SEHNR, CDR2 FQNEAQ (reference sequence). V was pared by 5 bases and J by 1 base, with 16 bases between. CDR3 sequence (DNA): TGTGCCAGCAGCCTCCACCGGGACTCACGCACAGATACGCAGTATTTT. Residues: CASSLHRDSRTDTQYF.

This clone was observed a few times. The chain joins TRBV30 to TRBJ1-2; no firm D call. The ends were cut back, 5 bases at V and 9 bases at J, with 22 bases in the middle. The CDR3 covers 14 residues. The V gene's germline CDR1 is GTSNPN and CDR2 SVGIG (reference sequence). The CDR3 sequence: CAWAPGYPIERYTF. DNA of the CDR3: TGTGCCTGGGCCCCGGGGTACCCCATTGAGCGCTACACCTTC. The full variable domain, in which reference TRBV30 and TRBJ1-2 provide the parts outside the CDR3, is SQTIHQWPATLVQPVGSPLSLECTVEGTSNPNLYWYRQAAGRGLQLLFYSVGIGQISSEVPQNLSASRPQDRQFILSSKKLLLSDSGFYLCAWAPGYPIERYTFGSGTRLTVV.

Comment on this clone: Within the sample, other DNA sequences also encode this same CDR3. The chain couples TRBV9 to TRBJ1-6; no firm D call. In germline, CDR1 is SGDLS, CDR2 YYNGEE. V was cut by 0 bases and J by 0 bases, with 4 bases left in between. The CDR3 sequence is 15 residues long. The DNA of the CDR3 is TGTGCCAGCAGCGTAGGGAGCTCCTATAATTCACCCCTCCACTTT. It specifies CASSVGSSYNSPLHF.